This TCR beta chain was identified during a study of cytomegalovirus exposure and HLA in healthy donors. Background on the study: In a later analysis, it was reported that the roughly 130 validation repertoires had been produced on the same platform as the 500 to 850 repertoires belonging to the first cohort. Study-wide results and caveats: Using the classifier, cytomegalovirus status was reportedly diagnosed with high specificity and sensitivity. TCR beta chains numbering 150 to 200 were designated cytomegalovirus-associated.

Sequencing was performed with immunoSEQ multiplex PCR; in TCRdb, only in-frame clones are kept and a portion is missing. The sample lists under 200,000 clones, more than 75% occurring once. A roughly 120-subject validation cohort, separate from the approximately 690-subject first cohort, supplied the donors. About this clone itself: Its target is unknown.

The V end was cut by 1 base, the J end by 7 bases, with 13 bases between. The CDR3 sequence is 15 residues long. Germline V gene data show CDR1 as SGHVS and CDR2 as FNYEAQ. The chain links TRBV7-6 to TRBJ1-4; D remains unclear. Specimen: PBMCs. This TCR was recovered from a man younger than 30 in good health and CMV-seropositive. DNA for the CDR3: TGTGCCAGCAGCTTAGATAATAGCAAATCTGAAAAACTGTTTTTT. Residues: CASSLDNSKSEKLFF.